These 15 T cell receptor beta chains originate from one sample sequenced in a study of blood T cells in healthy people across ages. The use of a sample-barcoded 5' primer and a J-beta primer mix characterized a second PCR of roughly 6 to 11 cycles. TCRdb itself ran the 5' RACE reads through MiXCR, one entry per CDR3 protein. The sample includes hundreds of thousands of distinct CDR3 sequences, around 48% seen only once; the top ten take roughly 31%. Sequenced: blood. These receptors were obtained from a woman in her sixties in good health.

This clonotype has a count of ten or more. The rearrangement uses TRBV4-1 and TRBJ1-2; 8 bases match TRBD1. Per the germline V gene, CDR1 is MGHRA and CDR2 is YSYEKL. Germline trimming cut 4 bases from V and 1 base from J; bases unmatched to any gene: 8. The CDR3 sequence is 16 residues long. DNA of the CDR3: TGCGCCAGCAGCCTCCGGACAGGGTCGGATAACTATGGCTACACCTTC. It encodes CASSLRTGSDNYGYTF.

The sample holds a few counts of this clonotype. The J gene is TRBJ2-7, the V gene TRBV28; 7 bases align to TRBD2. The CDR3 is 15 residues long. CDR1 MDHEN and CDR2 SYDVKM come from the germline V gene. J was trimmed by 2 bases and V by 10 bases; bases with no gene match: 14. CDR3 coding DNA: TGTGCCACCAACGGGGGGTCGGTGGTTACCTACGAGCAGTACTTC. It is translated as CATNGGSVVTYEQYF.

This clonotype was recorded once. V usage is TRBV6-5 and J usage is TRBJ2-3; 11 nucleotides match TRBD1. The CDR3 has 16 amino acids. Per germline, CDR1 MNHEY and CDR2 SVGAGI. V was pared by 5 bases and J by 3 bases, with 7 bases of the junction left unmatched. CDR3 in DNA: TGTGCCAGCAGTACCACCGGGACAGGGGGTACAGATACGCAGTATTTT. Its protein product is CASSTTGTGGTDTQYF.

This clonotype has at least ten counts. This chain connects TRBV18 to TRBJ2-3; tentatively, D is TRBD2 (6 bases). The CDR3 length is 16 residues. V gave up 6 bases and J gave up 3 bases, with 19 bases separating them. CDR1 is KGHSH and CDR2 is LQKENI in the germline V gene. The chain's CDR3 is CASSLDYGLGTDTQYF. CDR3 bases: TGTGCCAGCTCCCTGGACTACGGCCTGGGTACAGATACGCAGTATTTT.

This clonotype was observed a handful of times. This chain joins TRBV28 and TRBJ2-7; the match to TRBD1 covers 8 bases. The CDR3 has 14 amino acids. Germline V lookup: CDR1 MDHEN, CDR2 SYDVKM. J was trimmed by 7 bases and V by 4 bases; bases with no gene match: 9. CDR3 bases: TGTGCCAGCAGTTGGGCAGGGGGCTCGAGTGAGCAGTACTTC. Its translation is CASSWAGGSSEQYF.

V gene TRBV4-3 combines with J gene TRBJ2-1; D is ambiguous. The CDR3 spans 13 residues. Trimming took 0 bases from V and 9 from J, leaving 9 bases between them. The V gene's germline CDR1 is LGHNA and CDR2 YSLEER. DNA for the CDR3: TGCGCCAGCAGCCAAGAAGTAGATTCTGAGCAGTTCTTC. This gives the protein CASSQEVDSEQFF.

This clonotype was seen more than once but under ten times. The chain carries TRBV5-1 and TRBJ2-1; the D gene is possibly TRBD1 (6 bases). The CDR3 is 13 amino acids. Trimming took off 1 base at V and 9 bases at J, with 11 bases between the two ends. Per the germline V gene, CDR1 is SGHRS and CDR2 is YFSETQ. For the CDR3, the DNA is TGCGCCAGCAGCTTGACAGGGTCGAGTGAGCAGTTCTTC. This sequence encodes CASSLTGSSEQFF.

This rearrangement joins TRBV5-6 to TRBJ1-5, with D maybe TRBD1 (5 bases). V lost 2 bases and J 4 bases, leaving 13 bases between the germline ends. CDR3 length: 15 residues. Germline V gives CDR1 SGHDT, CDR2 YYEEEE. CDR3 region: CASSFSLGANQPQHF. The CDR3 region has the DNA TGTGCCAGCAGCTTTTCCCTAGGGGCTAATCAGCCCCAGCATTTT.

This sequence joins TRBV6-5 and TRBJ2-7; D remains unclear. The germline V gene encodes CDR1 MNHEY and CDR2 SVGAGI. Trimming took 6 bases from V and 2 from J, leaving 14 bases between them. The CDR3 consists of 14 residues. CDR3 residues: CASSQRKGTYEQYF. The CDR3 nucleotides are TGTGCCAGCAGCCAGAGAAAAGGGACCTACGAGCAGTACTTC.

This clonotype occurred a few times. The CDR3 DNA reads TGTGCCAGCAGCATTGGGACTAGCGGGAGAGGGAATACGCAGTATTTT. Translation: CASSIGTSGRGNTQYF. The chain links TRBV9 to TRBJ2-3, with TRBD2 matching 14 bases. The trim removed 4 bases at V and 7 bases at J, leaving 8 bases unmatched. Germline lookup yields CDR1 SGDLS and CDR2 YYNGEE. The length of the CDR3 is 16 residues.

This clonotype has a handful of counts. The J gene is TRBJ2-7, the V gene TRBV28; D might be TRBD1 (6 bases). Trimming stripped 7 bases from V and 4 bases from J, with 17 bases between. The germline V gene has CDR1 MDHEN and CDR2 SYDVKM. The CDR3 is 14 amino acids. CDR3 sequence: CASNPQGLGYEQYF. The CDR3 DNA sequence: TGTGCCAGCAACCCCCAGGGGCTGGGATACGAGCAGTACTTC.

The chain has TRBV20-1 and TRBJ1-5, with 7 nucleotides matching TRBD1. With 4 bases clipped from V and 5 bases from J, the junction kept 2 bases outside the gene matches. This CDR3 has 12 residues. Germline V lookup: CDR1 DFQATT, CDR2 SNEGSKA (reference sequence). The CDR3 reads CSATGGDQPQHF. The CDR3, as DNA: TGCAGTGCTACAGGGGGGGATCAGCCCCAGCATTTT.

The chain is built from TRBV20-1 and TRBJ2-7; 9 positions match TRBD1. Germline CDR1 is DFQATT and CDR2 is SNEGSKA (reference sequence). V trimming: 1 base; J trimming: 12 bases; junction bases outside the gene matches: 16. This CDR3 has 15 residues. The CDR3 reads CSARGDRANQETLYF. The CDR3 bases are TGCAGTGCTAGAGGGGACAGGGCTAATCAAGAGACCCTGTACTTC.

V is TRBV29-1 and J is TRBJ2-7; possible D gene TRBD2, 6 bases. V lost 7 bases to trimming and J lost 1 base, with 11 bases between them. The germline gives CDR1 SQVTM, CDR2 ANQGSEA. The CDR3 extends over 12 amino acids. CDR3 residues: CSGGDGSYEQYF. DNA of the CDR3: TGCAGCGGGGGGGACGGATCCTACGAGCAGTACTTC.

The CDR3 nucleotides read TGTGCCAGCAGCTTAAGACGCCGAGCGGGAGCGTTCTACAATGAGCAGTTCTTC. Translated: CASSLRRRAGAFYNEQFF. The J gene is TRBJ2-1, the V gene TRBV7-9; TRBD2 aligns across 8 bases. J gave up 3 bases and V 2 bases, and 12 bases lay outside the gene matches. The CDR3 runs 18 residues. Germline V gives CDR1 SEHNR, CDR2 FQNEAQ (reference sequence).